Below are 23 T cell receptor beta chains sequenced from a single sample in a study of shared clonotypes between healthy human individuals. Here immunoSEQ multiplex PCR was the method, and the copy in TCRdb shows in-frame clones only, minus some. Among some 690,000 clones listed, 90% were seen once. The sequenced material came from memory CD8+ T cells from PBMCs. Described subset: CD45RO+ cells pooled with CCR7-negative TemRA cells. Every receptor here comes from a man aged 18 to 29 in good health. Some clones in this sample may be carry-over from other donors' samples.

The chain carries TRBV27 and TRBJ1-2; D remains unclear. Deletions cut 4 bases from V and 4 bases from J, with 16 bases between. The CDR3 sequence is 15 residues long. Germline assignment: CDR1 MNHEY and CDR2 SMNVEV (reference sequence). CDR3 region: CASSSLAGMAYGYTF. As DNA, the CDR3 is TGTGCCAGCAGTTCCCTGGCGGGGATGGCCTATGGCTACACCTTC.

The CDR3 protein is CAWGPGQVSHEQYF. CDR3 in DNA: TGTGCCTGGGGACCGGGACAGGTTTCCCACGAGCAGTACTTC. The chain has TRBV30 and TRBJ2-7; 8 bases are a match to TRBD1. Germline assignment: CDR1 GTSNPN and CDR2 SVGIG (reference sequence). V was clipped by 5 bases and J by 5 bases; unmatched bases: 11. The length of the CDR3 is 14 residues.

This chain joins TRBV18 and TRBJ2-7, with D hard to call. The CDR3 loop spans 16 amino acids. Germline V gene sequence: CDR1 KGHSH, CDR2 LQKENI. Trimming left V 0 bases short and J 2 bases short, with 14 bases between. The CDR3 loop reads CASSPPTTPLPYEQYF. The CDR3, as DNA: TGTGCCAGCTCACCACCCACGACCCCTCTCCCCTACGAGCAGTACTTC.

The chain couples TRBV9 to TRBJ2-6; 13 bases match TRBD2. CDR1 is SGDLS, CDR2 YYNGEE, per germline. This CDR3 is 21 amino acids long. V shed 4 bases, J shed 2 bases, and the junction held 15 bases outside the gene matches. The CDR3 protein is CASSLSLGLAGESTGANVLTF. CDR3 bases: TGTGCCAGCAGCCTTTCCCTTGGACTAGCGGGAGAAAGTACTGGGGCCAACGTCCTGACTTTC. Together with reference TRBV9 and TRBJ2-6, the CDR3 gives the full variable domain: DSGVTQTPKHLITATGQRVTLRCSPRSGDLSVYWYQQSLDQGLQFLIQYYNGEERAKGNILERFSAQQFPDLHSELNLSSLELGDSALYFCASSLSLGLAGESTGANVLTFGAGSRLTVL.

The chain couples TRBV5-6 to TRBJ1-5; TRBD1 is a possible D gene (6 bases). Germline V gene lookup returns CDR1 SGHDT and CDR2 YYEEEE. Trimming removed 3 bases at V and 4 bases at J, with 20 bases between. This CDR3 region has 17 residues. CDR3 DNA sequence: TGTGCCAGCAGCTCGTCAATCCACAGGGAGGGAAATCAGCCCCAGCATTTT. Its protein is CASSSSIHREGNQPQHF. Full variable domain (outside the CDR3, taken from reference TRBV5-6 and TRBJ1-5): DAGVTQSPTHLIKTRGQQVTLRCSPKSGHDTVSWYQQALGQGPQFIFQYYEEEERQRGNFPDRFSGHQFPNYSSELNVNALLLGDSALYLCASSSSIHREGNQPQHFGDGTRLSIL.

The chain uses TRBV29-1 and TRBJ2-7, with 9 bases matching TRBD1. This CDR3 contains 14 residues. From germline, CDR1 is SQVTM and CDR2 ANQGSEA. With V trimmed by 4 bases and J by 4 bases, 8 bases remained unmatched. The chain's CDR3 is CSVVPGQGLYEQYF. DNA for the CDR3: TGCAGCGTTGTCCCGGGACAGGGTCTTTACGAGCAGTACTTC.

The CDR3 loop is CAISENRPSGNEKLFF. The CDR3, as DNA: TGTGCCATCAGTGAGAACAGGCCGTCAGGGAATGAAAAACTGTTTTTT. The J gene is TRBJ1-4, the V gene TRBV10-3, with D tentatively TRBD1 (5 bases). With 2 bases removed from V and 5 bases from J, the gap between germline ends came to 15 bases. Per the germline V gene, CDR1 is ENHRY and CDR2 is SYGVKD. The CDR3 contains 16 residues.

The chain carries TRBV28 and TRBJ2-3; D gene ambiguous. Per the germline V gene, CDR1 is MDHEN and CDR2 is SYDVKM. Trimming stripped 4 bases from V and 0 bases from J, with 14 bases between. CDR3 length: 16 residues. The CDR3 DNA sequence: TGTGCCAGCAGTTATAGCTTCCCCTCTAGCACAGATACGCAGTATTTT. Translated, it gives CASSYSFPSSTDTQYF. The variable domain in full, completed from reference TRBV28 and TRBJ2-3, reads DVKVTQSSRYLVKRTGEKVFLECVQDMDHENMFWYRQDPGLGLRLIYFSYDVKMKEKGDIPEGYSVSREKKERFSLILESASTNQTSMYLCASSYSFPSSTDTQYFGPGTRLTVL.

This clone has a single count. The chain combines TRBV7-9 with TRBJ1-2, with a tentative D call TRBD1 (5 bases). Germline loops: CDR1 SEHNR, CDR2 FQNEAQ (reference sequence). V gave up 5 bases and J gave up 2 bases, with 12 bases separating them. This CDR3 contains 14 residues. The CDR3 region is CASSPTVGNYGYTF. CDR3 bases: TGTGCCAGCAGCCCGACAGTCGGAAACTATGGCTACACCTTC.

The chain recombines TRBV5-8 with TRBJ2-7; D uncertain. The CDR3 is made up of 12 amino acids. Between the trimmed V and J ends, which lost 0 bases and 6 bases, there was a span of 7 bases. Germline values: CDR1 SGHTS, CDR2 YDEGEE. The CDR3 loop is CASSLGRSEQYF. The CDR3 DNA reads TGTGCCAGCAGCTTGGGTAGATCCGAGCAGTACTTC.

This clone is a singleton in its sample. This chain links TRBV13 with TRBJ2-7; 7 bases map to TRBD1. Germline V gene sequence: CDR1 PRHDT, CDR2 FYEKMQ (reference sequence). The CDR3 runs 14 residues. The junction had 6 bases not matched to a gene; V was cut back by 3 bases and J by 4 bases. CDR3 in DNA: TGTGCCAGCAGCTTGACAGGGACGGCGTACGAGCAGTACTTC. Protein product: CASSLTGTAYEQYF.

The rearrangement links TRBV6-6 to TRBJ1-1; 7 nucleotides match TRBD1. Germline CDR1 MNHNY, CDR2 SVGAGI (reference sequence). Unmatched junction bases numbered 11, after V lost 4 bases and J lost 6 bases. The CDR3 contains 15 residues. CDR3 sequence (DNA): TGTGCCAGCAGTTCGAAGATTGTAGGGGGCGCTGAAGCTTTCTTT. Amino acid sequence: CASSSKIVGGAEAFF.

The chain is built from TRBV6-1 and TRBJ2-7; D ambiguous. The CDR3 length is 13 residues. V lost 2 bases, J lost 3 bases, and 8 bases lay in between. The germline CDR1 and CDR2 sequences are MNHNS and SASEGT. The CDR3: CASSEWEFYEQYF. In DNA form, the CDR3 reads TGTGCCAGCAGTGAATGGGAATTCTACGAGCAGTACTTC.

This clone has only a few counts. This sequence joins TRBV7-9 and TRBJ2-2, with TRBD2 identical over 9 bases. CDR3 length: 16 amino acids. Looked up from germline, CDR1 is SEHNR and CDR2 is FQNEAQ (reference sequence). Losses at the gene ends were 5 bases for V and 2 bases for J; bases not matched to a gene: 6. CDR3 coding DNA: TGTGCCAGCAGCCCAACCGGGACTAGCAACACCGGGGAGCTGTTTTTT. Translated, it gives CASSPTGTSNTGELFF.

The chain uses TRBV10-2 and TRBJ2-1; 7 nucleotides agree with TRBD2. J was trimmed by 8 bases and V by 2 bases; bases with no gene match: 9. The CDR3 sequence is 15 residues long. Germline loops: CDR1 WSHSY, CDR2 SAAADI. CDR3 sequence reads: CASSEGWEGPDEQFF. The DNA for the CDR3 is TGCGCCAGCAGTGAGGGGTGGGAGGGTCCGGATGAGCAGTTCTTC.

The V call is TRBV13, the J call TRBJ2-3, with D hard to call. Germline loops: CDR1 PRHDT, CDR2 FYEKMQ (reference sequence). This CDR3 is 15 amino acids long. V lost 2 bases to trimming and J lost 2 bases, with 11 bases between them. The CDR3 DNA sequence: TGTGCCAGCAGCTTAAGTCGGCAGGACACAGATACGCAGTATTTT. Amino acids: CASSLSRQDTDTQYF.

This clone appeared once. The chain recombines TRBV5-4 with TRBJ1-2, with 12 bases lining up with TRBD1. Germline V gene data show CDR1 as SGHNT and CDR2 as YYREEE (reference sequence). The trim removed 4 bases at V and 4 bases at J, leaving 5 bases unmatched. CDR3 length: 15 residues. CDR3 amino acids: CASSGTGGPLYGYTF. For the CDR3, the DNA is TGTGCCAGCAGCGGGACAGGGGGCCCCCTCTATGGCTACACCTTC. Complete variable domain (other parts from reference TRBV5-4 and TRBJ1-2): ETGVTQSPTHLIKTRGQQVTLRCSSQSGHNTVSWYQQALGQGPQFIFQYYREEENGRGNFPPRFSGLQFPNYSSELNVNALELDDSALYLCASSGTGGPLYGYTFGSGTRLTVV.

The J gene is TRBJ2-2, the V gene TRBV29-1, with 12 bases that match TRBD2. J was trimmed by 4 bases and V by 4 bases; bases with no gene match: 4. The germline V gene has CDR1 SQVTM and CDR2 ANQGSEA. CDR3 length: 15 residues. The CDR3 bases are TGCAGCGTTGGGACTAGCGGGACCCCCACCGGGGAGCTGTTTTTT. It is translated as CSVGTSGTPTGELFF.

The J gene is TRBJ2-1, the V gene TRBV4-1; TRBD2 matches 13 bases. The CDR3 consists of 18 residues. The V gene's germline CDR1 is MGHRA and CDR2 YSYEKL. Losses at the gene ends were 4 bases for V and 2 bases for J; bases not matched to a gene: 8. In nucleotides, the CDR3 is TGCGCCAGCAGCCTGCGGACTAGCGGGAGAGTACCCTACAATGAGCAGTTCTTC. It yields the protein CASSLRTSGRVPYNEQFF.

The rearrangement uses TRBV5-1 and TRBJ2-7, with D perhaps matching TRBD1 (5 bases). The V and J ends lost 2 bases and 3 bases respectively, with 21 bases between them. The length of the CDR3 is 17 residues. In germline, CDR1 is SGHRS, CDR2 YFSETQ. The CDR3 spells CASSLRNSRDWDYEQYF. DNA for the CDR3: TGCGCCAGCAGCTTACGAAACTCCAGGGATTGGGACTACGAGCAGTACTTC.

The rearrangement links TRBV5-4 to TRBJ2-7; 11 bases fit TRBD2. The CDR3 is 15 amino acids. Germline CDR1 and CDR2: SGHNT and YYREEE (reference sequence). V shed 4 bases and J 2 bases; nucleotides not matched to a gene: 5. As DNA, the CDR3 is TGTGCCAGCAGCGAGGGACTAGCGGTAACCTACGAGCAGTACTTC. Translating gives CASSEGLAVTYEQYF.

Here the CDR3 reads CASSQDLSTGNYGYTF. In nucleotides, the CDR3 is TGCGCCAGCAGCCAAGATCTTTCCACCGGGAACTATGGCTACACCTTC. The chain uses TRBV4-3 and TRBJ1-2; D is ambiguous. CDR3 size: 16 residues. Germline lookup yields CDR1 LGHNA and CDR2 YSLEER. V lost 0 bases and J 2 bases, leaving 13 bases between the germline ends.

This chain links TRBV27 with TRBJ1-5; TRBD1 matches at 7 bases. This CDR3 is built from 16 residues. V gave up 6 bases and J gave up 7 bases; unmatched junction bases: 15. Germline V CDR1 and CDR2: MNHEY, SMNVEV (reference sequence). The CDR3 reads CASSPLRDRARQPQHF. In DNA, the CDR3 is TGTGCCAGCAGCCCCCTCCGAGACAGGGCTCGCCAGCCCCAGCATTTT.